The entry below gives a single T cell receptor beta chain sequence along with its context. This clonotype came up many times. It has no known antigen specificity. Per-nucleotide qualities are absent, and no much larger clonotype sits a single base away. The source of the sample is a study of neurological immune-mediated disorders (dated by TCRdb to 2018 to 2020). Some background on the complete study: Peripheral blood TCR-beta repertoires from HTLV-I-associated myelopathy (HAM/TSP) patients, multiple sclerosis patients and healthy controls were compared by UMI-based sequencing. The approximately 110 TCR-beta libraries included longitudinal samples, technical triplicates and paired sorted CD4+ and CD8+ T-cell subsets alongside PBMC samples. The cohort included about 70 subjects: roughly 14 with HAM/TSP, around 34 with multiple sclerosis, and around 20 healthy controls.

For the unsorted PBMC libraries, 2 million PBMCs were stored in RNAlater at -80 degrees C until RNA extraction and were used to generate the libraries. Peripheral blood was subjected to Ficoll-Hypaque density gradient centrifugation to isolate PBMCs, which were then cryopreserved in liquid nitrogen. To synthesize cDNA, template-switch 5'RACE was performed with a primer carrying a 10-nucleotide random unique molecular identifier so that each TCR transcript was tagged. Over 180 million TCR-beta sequences, covering 15-18 subjects, were produced in each sequencing run. Total RNA was extracted with the RNeasy kit. Using the KAPA Real-time Library Amplification kit, TCR-beta VDJ regions were amplified with primers for the TCR constant region and the 5'RACE anchor. A first PCR added sample indexes and Illumina adaptors, after which a second PCR increased the library yield. The roughly 650 bp TCR product was size-selected on a 2% E-gel SizeSelection system after Ampure bead purification. Before pooling, libraries had their quality checked on a Bioanalyzer, their concentration measured with Qubit, and their quantity determined with the Kapa Library Quantification kit. Paired-end 2 x 150 bp sequencing of the libraries was performed on an Illumina HiSeq 2500. To increase sequence diversity, roughly 25-31% phiX was spiked into each library pool. Per the source publication's procedure: The quality-filtered reads were processed with the UMI-based MiGEC pipeline, whose error correction step removed more than 80% of the raw TCR sequences. VDJ genes were aligned to IMGT germline references, and each clonotype was defined by a unique CDR3 amino acid sequence together with V-J genes. Clonal expansion, Shannon diversity and CDR3 relatedness were evaluated with VDJtools (CalcPairwiseDistances, ClusterSamples), while phylogenetic trees were built in CLCbio workbench. A clone was classed as expanded if it had 8 or more unique UMIs, a cutoff based on coefficient-of-variation modelling across technical triplicates. The public reads were quality trimmed at Q25 with fastp and then assembled into clones with MiXCR by TCRdb, keeping productive beta chains. All rows with the same CDR3 protein become a single entry with the most common DNA and genes. TCRdb, not the authors, supplied the V and J calls. Present in this sample are 50,000 or so distinct CDR3 sequences, approximately 10% of which were seen just once. Less than 25% of the sample belongs to the ten largest clones.

Reading from cysteine to phenylalanine, the CDR3 counts 14 amino acids. Only CDR3 DNA remains: 42 bases, in frame from the first base. Per the germline V gene, SGHTA is the CDR1 and FQGNSA is the CDR2. V is cut by 6 bases and J by 0 bases, and the space between the germline ends is 9 bases. Study-wide conclusions, independent of this receptor: TCR clonal expansion was highest in HAM/TSP patients and lowest in MS patients, with MS patients falling below even healthy controls. Across subjects, expanded clones never shared an identical CDR3 amino acid sequence, which suggests that the TCR-beta repertoires in every group were private.

In this chain, TRBV7-2 is recombined with TRBJ2-1; the D gene is possibly TRBD2, with 5 bases matching. The source of this sequence is a woman in her thirties or forties with HTLV-1-associated myelopathy (HAM/TSP). Sequencing was performed on PBMCs. CDR3 region: CASSRRVSYNEQFF. The nucleotide sequence is TGTGCCAGCAGTCGGCGGGTCTCCTACAATGAGCAGTTCTTC.